This TCR beta chain stems from a study of cytomegalovirus exposure and HLA in healthy donors. This clone occurred a few times. The antigen is undetermined. The PCR contained 60 Vbeta and 13 Jbeta primers. Per the original methods: It was a later analysis that counted 83 million or so unique TCR beta chains, of which 9.5 million to 14 million were shared. The assay was immunoSEQ multiplex PCR, and TCRdb's table has in-frame clones only and misses some. V and J calls and clone size come straight from that table; D and trimming were deduced from the DNA. The sample contains about 90,000 clones, 67% of which appear only once. General study findings and limits: Later, TCR association rates were found to vary by HLA locus, highest for DRB1 and lowest for HLA-C. Later analysis associated a missense DCLRE1C variant with TCR beta V- and J-gene trimming.

This TCR was recovered from a young man in good health and CMV-seronegative. Specimen: PBMCs.

CDR3 in amino acids: CASSPRGGEQYF. Here the CDR3 DNA reads TGTGCCAGCTCACCTCGGGGAGGCGAGCAGTACTTC. V is TRBV18 and J is TRBJ2-7, with D possibly matching TRBD2 (6 bases). The V end was cut by 3 bases, the J end by 6 bases, with 9 bases between. CDR3 length equals 12 residues. From germline, CDR1 is KGHSH and CDR2 LQKENI.